Listed below are T cell receptor beta chains from one sample, sequenced in a study of T cells expressing NK-cell markers. TCRdb reprocessed the 5' RACE reads, with one entry per CDR3 protein and no DNA. The sample totals about 180,000 distinct CDR3 sequences. The sequenced sample was blood T cells: a sorted CD56 or NKG2C T cell subset, CD4+ or CD8+ T cells, or bulk PBMC T cells (not recorded which). All receptors derive from a man aged 18 to 70 in good health. Both conserved end residues are part of each CDR3. The size entry is marked missing in some rows and otherwise reads once, few, many or a size class.

clone_size j_call v_call cdr3_aa
. TRBJ1-1 TRBV19 CASSIGTARNTEAFF
. TRBJ1-1 TRBV4-1 CASSQVYDPGAFF
. TRBJ2-7 TRBV28 CASSFLHRSYEQYF
. TRBJ2-2 TRBV4-1 CASSQGPSGWLSGELFF
. TRBJ1-2 TRBV2 CASRAPGQHYGYTF
. TRBJ2-7 TRBV20-1 CSATYRTHYEQYF
. TRBJ2-3 TRBV18 CASSPPERRAGGTDTQYF
. TRBJ2-2 TRBV5-4 CASSLQRTGELFF
. TRBJ2-7 TRBV7-2 CASSLYRTGYNEQYF
. TRBJ2-7 TRBV3-1 CASSHGDVSFSYEQYF
. TRBJ2-1 TRBV27 CASSQRTNEQFF
. TRBJ2-7 TRBV29-1 CSVEGVGISYEQYF
. TRBJ2-1 TRBV7-9 CASSFVGTNGEQFF
. TRBJ2-5 TRBV7-9 CASSQTAQETQYF
. TRBJ2-5 TRBV20-1 CSAPGQSWVETQYF
. TRBJ2-3 TRBV7-8 CASNMGPSGGPSSTDTQYF
. TRBJ1-1 TRBV6-1 CASRFRANTEAFF
. TRBJ2-6 TRBV15 CATNAPGANVLTF
. TRBJ2-1 TRBV29-1 CSVKLGGTTFYNEQFF
. TRBJ2-7 TRBV18 CASSAGTGPIYEQYF
. TRBJ1-1 TRBV2 CASSEWNLNTEAFF
. TRBJ2-1 TRBV5-1 CASSLDAWPPQFAQFF
. TRBJ2-1 TRBV6-8 CASSYLLGNEQFF
. TRBJ2-1 TRBV9 CASSVSPVGLGEQFF
. TRBJ2-3 TRBV9 CASSVETSEGTQYF
. TRBJ1-1 TRBV5-5 CASSPRQGASSTEAFF
. TRBJ1-2 TRBV7-9 CASTLEGVSFTNYGYTF
. TRBJ2-2 TRBV6-1 CASSEALLGPDTGELFF
. TRBJ1-4 TRBV27 CASRRTGGTNEKLFF
. TRBJ1-1 TRBV2 CASSTGFGNTEAFF
. TRBJ1-1 TRBV27 CASREQGWNTEAFF
. TRBJ2-7 TRBV19 CASSISAASYEQYF
. TRBJ2-5 TRBV11-2 CASSPEDRDNQETQYF
. TRBJ2-1 TRBV6-1 CASSKFPGLAENNEQFF
. TRBJ2-1 TRBV11-2 CASSLVVLAGGPPYNEQFF
. TRBJ2-5 TRBV19 CASSIGEGIWQETQYF
medium-sized TRBJ2-3 TRBV20-1 CSARDASGVTSTDTQYF
. TRBJ2-1 TRBV12-3/TRBV12-4 CASTLGGGYNEQFF
. TRBJ1-4 TRBV18 CASSPWSDPNEKLFF
. TRBJ2-3 TRBV27 CASSWGLALNTQYF
. TRBJ2-2 TRBV27 CASSLSQAPGELFF
. TRBJ2-3 TRBV24-1 CATSETRLDTQYF
. TRBJ2-1 TRBV6-4 CASSEGSSSYNEQFF
. TRBJ2-5 TRBV6-1 CASKGGGLQETQYF
. TRBJ1-6 TRBV5-1 CASSLVGQGNNSPLHF
. TRBJ2-2 TRBV27 CASTQGRNTGELFF
. TRBJ2-7 TRBV25-1 CASSGGHGTYEQYF
. TRBJ1-3 TRBV7-2 CASSLAMSGNTIYF